This T cell receptor beta chain is drawn from a study of blood T cell repertoires in COVID-19. As originally analysed: Amplification with reference gene primers provided the estimates of nucleated cell counts. Profiled with immunoSEQ multiplex PCR; TCRdb holds only in-frame clones, not every one. Clonal size and the V and J genes are those of that table, whereas D and trimming came from the DNA. The sample lists 380,000 or so clones, 70% to 90% seen once, with more than 0.95% in the top ten. Notes on this clone: This same CDR3 is encoded by further DNA sequences in the sample.

The material sequenced was peripheral blood. The receptor comes from a man aged 40-50 years with acute or convalescent COVID-19.

In DNA, the CDR3 is TGTGCCAGCAGTTCGAACATGAACACTGAAGCTTTCTTT. Translation: CASSSNMNTEAFF. The V call is TRBV6-5, the J call TRBJ1-1; D call uncertain. V was cut by 4 bases and J by 0 bases, with 6 bases left in between. CDR3 size: 13 residues. CDR1 is MNHEY and CDR2 is SVGAGI in the germline V gene.